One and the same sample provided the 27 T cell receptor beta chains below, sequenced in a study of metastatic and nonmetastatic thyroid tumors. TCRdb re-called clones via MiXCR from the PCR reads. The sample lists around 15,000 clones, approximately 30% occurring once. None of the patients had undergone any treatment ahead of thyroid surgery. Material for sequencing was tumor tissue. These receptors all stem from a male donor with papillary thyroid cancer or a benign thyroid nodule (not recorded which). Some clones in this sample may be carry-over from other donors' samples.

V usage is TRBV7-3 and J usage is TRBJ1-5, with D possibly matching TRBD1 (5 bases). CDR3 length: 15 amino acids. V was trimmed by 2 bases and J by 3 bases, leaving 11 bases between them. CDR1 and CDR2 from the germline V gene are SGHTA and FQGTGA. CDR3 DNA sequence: TGTGCCAGCAGCTTAGGGACGCCCCACAATCAGCCCCAGCATTTT. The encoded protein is CASSLGTPHNQPQHF.

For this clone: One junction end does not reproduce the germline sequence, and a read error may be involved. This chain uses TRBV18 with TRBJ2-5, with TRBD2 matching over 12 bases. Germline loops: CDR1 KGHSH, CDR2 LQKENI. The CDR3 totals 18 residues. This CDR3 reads CASSPFMTSGSGEDTQYF. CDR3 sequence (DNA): TGTGCCAGCTCACCTTTTATGACTAGCGGGAGTGGGGAAGATACCCAGTACTTC.

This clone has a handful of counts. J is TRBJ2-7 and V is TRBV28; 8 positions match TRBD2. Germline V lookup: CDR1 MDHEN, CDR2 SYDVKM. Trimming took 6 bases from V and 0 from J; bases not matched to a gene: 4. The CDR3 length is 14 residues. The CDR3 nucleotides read TGTGCCAGCAGACACACTAGCGGCTCCTACGAGCAGTACTTC. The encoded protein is CASRHTSGSYEQYF.

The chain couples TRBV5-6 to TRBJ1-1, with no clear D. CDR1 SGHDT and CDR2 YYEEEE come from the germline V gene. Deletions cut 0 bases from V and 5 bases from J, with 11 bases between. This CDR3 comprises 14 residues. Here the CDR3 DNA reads TGTGCCAGCAGCTTGGGGGGAGTCTATACTGAAGCTTTCTTT. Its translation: CASSLGGVYTEAFF.

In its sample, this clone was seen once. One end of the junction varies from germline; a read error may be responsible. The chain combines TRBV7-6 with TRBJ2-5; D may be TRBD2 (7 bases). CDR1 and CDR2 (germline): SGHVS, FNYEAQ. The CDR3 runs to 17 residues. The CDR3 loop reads CASNLVIRGAAQETQYF. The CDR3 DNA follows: TGTGCCAGCAACTTAGTTATTCGGGGGGCGGCCCAAGAGACCCAGTACTTC. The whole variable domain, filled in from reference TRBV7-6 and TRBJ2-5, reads GAGVSQSPRYKVTKRGQDVALRCDPISGHVSLYWYRQALGQGPEFLTYFNYEAQQDKSGLPNDRFSAERPEGSISTLTIQRTEQRDSAMYRCASNLVIRGAAQETQYFGPGTRLLVL.

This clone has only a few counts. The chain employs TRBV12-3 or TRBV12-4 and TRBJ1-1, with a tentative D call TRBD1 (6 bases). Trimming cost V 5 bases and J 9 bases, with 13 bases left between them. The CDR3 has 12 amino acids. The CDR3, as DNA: TGTGCCAGCAGTACAGGACAGCGAAAAGCTTTCTTT. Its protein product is CASSTGQRKAFF.

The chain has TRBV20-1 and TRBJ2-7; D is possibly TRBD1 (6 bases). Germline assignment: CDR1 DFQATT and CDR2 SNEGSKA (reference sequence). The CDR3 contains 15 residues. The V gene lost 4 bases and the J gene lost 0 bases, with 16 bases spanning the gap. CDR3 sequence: CSATIRDKSSYEQYF. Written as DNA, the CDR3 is TGCAGTGCTACCATTCGGGACAAGTCCTCCTACGAGCAGTACTTC.

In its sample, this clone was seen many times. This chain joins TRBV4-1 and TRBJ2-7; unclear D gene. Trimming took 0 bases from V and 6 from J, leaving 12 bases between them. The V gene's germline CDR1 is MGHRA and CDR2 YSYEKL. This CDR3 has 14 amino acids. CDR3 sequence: CASSQEDGALEQYF. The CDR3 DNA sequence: TGCGCCAGCAGCCAAGAGGACGGAGCCCTCGAGCAGTACTTC.

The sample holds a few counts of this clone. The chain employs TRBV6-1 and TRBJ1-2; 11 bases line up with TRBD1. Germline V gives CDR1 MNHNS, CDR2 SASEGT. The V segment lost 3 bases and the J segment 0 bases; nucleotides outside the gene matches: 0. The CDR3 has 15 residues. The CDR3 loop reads CASSEGQGANYGYTF. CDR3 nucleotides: TGTGCCAGCAGTGAGGGACAGGGGGCTAACTATGGCTACACCTTC.

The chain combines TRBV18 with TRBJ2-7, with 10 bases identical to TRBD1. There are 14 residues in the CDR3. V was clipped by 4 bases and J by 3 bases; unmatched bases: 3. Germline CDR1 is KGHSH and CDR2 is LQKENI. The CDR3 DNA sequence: TGTGCCAGCTCACGCGACAGGGGGCTCTACGAGCAGTACTTC. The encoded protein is CASSRDRGLYEQYF.

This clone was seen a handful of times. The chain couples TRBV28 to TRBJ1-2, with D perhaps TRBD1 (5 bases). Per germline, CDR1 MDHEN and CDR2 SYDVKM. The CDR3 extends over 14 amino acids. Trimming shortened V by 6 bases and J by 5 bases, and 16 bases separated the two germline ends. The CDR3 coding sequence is TGTGCCAGCAGCCCGGGGGGTCCGGCATATGGCTACACCTTC. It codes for CASSPGGPAYGYTF.

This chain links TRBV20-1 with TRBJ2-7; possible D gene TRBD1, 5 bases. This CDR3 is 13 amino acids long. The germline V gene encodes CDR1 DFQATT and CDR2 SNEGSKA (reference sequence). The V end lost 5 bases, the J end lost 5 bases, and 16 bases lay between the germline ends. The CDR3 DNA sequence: TGCAGTGCTTCCACCTTGGAAGGGGACGAGCAGTACTTC. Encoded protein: CSASTLEGDEQYF.

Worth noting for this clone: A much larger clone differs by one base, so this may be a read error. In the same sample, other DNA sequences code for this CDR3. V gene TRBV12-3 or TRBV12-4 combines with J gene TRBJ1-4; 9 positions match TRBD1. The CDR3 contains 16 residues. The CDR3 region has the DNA TGTGCCAGCAGTTTCACCACAGGGGGCGTTGGGGAAAAACTGTTCTTT. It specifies CASSFTTGGVGEKLFF.

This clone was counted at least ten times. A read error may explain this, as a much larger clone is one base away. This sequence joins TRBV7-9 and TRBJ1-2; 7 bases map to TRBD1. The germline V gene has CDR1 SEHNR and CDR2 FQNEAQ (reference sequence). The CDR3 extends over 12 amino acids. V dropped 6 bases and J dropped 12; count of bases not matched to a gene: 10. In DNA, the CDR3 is TGTGCCAGCAGAGACGGACAGGCAGGCCACACCTTC. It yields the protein CASRDGQAGHTF.

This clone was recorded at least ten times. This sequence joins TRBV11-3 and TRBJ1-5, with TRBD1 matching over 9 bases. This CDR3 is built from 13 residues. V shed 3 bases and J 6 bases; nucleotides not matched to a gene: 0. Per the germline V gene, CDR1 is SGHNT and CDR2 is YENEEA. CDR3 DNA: TGTGCCAGCAGCTTGGACAGGGGTCAGCCCCAGCATTTT. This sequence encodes CASSLDRGQPQHF.

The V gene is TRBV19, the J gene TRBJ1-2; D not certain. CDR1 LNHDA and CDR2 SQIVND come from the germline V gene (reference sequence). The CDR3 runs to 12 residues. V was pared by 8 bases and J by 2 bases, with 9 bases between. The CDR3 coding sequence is TGTGCCAGTTGTCCAGGCAACTATGGCTACACCTTC. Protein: CASCPGNYGYTF. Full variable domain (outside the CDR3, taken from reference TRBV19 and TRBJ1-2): DGGITQSPKYLFRKEGQNVTLSCEQNLNHDAMYWYRQDPGQGLRLIYYSQIVNDFQKGDIAEGYSVSREKKESFPLTVTSAQKNPTAFYLCASCPGNYGYTFGSGTRLTVV.

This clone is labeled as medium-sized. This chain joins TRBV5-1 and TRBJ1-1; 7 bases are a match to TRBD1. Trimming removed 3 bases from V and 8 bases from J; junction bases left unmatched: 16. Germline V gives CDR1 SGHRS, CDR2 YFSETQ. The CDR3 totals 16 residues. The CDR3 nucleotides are TGCGCCAGCAGCTCATCGAGGGGTAACAGGGGTAGAGAAGCTTTCTTT. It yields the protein CASSSSRGNRGREAFF.

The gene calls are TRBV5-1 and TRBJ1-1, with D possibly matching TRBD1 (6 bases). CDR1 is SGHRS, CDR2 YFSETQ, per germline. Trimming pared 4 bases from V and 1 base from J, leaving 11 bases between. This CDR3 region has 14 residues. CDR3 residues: CASSPGHSNTEAFF. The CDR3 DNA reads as TGCGCCAGCAGCCCGGGACACTCGAACACTGAAGCTTTCTTT.

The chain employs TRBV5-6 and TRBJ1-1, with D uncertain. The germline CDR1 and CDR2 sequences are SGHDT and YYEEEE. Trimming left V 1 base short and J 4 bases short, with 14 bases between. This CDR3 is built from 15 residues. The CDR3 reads CASSLRPQECTEAFF. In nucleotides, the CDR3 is TGTGCCAGCAGCTTGCGCCCCCAGGAATGCACTGAAGCTTTCTTT.

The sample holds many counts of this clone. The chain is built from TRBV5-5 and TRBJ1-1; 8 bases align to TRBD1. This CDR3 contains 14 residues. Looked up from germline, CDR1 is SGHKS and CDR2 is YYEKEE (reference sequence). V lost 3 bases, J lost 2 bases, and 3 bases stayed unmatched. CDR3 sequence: CASSSQGANTEAFF. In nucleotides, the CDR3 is TGTGCCAGCAGCTCCCAGGGGGCAAACACTGAAGCTTTCTTT.

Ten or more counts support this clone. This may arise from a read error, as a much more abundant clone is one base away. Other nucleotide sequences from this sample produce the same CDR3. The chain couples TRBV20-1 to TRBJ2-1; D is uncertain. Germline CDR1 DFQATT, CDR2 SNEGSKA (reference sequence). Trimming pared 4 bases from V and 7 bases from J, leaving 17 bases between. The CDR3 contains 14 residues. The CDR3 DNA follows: TGCAGTGCTAAAGGAACACGGCATCAAAATGAGCAGTTCTTC. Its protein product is CSAKGTRHQNEQFF.

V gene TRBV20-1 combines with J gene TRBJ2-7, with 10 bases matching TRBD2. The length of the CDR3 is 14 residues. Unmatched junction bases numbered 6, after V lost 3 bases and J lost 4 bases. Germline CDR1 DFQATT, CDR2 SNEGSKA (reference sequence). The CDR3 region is CSASSPSGSYEQYV. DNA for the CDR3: TGCAGTGCTAGTAGCCCTAGCGGGAGTTACGAGCAGTACGTC.

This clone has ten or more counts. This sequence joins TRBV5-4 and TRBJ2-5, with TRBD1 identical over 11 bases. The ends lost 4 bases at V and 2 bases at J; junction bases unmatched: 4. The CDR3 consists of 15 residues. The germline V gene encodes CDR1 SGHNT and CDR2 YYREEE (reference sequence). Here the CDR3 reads CASSPRDRGQETQYF. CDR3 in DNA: TGTGCCAGCAGCCCTAGGGACAGGGGGCAAGAGACCCAGTACTTC.

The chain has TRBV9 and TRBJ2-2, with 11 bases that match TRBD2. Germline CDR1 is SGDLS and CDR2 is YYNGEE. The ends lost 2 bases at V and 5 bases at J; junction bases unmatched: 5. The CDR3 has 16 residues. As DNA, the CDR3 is TGTGCCAGCAGCGTTAGCGGGGGGGCCGATACCGGGGAGCTGTTTTTT. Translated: CASSVSGGADTGELFF.

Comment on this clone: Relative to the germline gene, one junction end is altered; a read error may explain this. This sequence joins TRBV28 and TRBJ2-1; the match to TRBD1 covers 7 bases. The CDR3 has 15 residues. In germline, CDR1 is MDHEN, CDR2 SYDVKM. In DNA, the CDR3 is TGTGCCTGCAGTTTACAGGGGCCCCCCGACAATGAGCAGTTCTTC. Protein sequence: CACSLQGPPDNEQFF.

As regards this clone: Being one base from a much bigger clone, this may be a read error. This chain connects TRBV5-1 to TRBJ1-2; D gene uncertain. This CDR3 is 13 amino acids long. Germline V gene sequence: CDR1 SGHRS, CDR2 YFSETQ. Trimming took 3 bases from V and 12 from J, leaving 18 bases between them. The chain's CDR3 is CASSSADRYVHTF. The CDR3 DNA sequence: TGCGCCAGCAGCTCCGCAGACCGCTATGTCCACACCTTC.

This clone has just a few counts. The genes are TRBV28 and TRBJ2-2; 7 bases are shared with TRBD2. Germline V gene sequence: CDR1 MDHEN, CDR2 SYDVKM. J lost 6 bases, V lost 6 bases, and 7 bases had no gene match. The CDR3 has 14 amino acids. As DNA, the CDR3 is TGTGCCAGCAGGGCGGGAGTTTCTCCCGGGGAGCTGTTTTTT. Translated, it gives CASRAGVSPGELFF.